These 30 T cell receptor beta chains came from one sample sequenced in a study of cytomegalovirus exposure and HLA in healthy donors. The PCR contained 60 Vbeta and 13 Jbeta primers. The repertoire was sequenced with immunoSEQ multiplex PCR; TCRdb's copy has only in-frame clones and lacks some. Found here are over 150,000 clones, approximately 80% of them singletons; the top ten hold 2.6%. Sequencing was carried out using PBMCs. These receptors were obtained from a woman in her thirties or forties in good health and CMV-seropositive.

V and J are TRBV6-5 and TRBJ2-1; D may be TRBD1 (6 bases). Germline V gene lookup returns CDR1 MNHEY and CDR2 SVGAGI. This CDR3 spans 14 amino acids. V lost 4 bases to trimming and J lost 7 bases, with 14 bases between them. The CDR3 DNA reads TGTGCCAGCAGTTTGGACCACCAGGGGAATGAGCAGTTCTTC. Its translation: CASSLDHQGNEQFF.

With respect to this clone: The junction departs from germline at one end; a sequencing error may be responsible. The rearrangement joins TRBV7-9 to TRBJ2-2; D is uncertain. The CDR3 has 12 residues. Germline lookup yields CDR1 SEHNR and CDR2 FQNEAQ (reference sequence). The CDR3 DNA reads TGTTCCAGCAGCTTAACCCGCGTGGAGCTGTTTTTT. Its translation is CSSSLTRVELFF.

The V and J genes are TRBV9 and TRBJ2-2, with D maybe TRBD1 (6 bases). Germline loops: CDR1 SGDLS, CDR2 YYNGEE. This CDR3 is built from 16 residues. V lost 4 bases and J 1 base, leaving 14 bases between the germline ends. CDR3 loop: CASSRGTSRNTGELFF. The CDR3 region has the DNA TGTGCCAGCAGCAGGGGGACAAGCCGGAACACCGGGGAGCTGTTTTTT.

The chain links TRBV28 to TRBJ1-2; TRBD1 agrees at 10 bases. The CDR3 consists of 13 residues. CDR1 MDHEN and CDR2 SYDVKM come from the germline V gene. V was clipped by 7 bases and J by 5 bases; unmatched bases: 4. CDR3 DNA sequence: TGTGCCAGCACCCTGGGACAGGGGTATGGCTACACCTTC. Translation gives CASTLGQGYGYTF.

The V gene is TRBV11-3, the J gene TRBJ2-7; 7 bases fit TRBD1. CDR1 is SGHNT, CDR2 YENEEA, per germline. Trimming took 5 bases from V and 4 from J; bases not matched to a gene: 8. This CDR3 region has 14 residues. The CDR3 DNA reads TGTGCCAGCAGCCGAGCGAGACAGGGATACGAGCAGTACTTC. Translating it yields CASSRARQGYEQYF.

Here the CDR3 DNA reads TGTGCCAGCTCGGGACAGGGGGTCGGTCAGCCCCAGCATTTT. This encodes CASSGQGVGQPQHF. The rearrangement joins TRBV7-2 to TRBJ1-5, with TRBD1 matching over 11 bases. Germline trimming cut 8 bases from V and 6 bases from J; bases unmatched to any gene: 6. The CDR3 length is 14 residues. Germline V CDR1 and CDR2: SGHTA, FQGNSA.

V and J are TRBV12-5 and TRBJ1-1, with D maybe TRBD1 (6 bases). Per the germline V gene, CDR1 is LGHNT and CDR2 is FRNRAP. There are 14 residues in the CDR3. Trimming left V 0 bases short and J 5 bases short, with 10 bases between. CDR3 amino acids: CASGLVGGGTEAFF. CDR3 in DNA: TGTGCTAGTGGTTTGGTAGGGGGGGGGACTGAAGCTTTCTTT.

CDR3 in DNA: TGTGCCAGCAGCCAAGATGTAAGTTGGACTAGCGGGACCGGCGAGCAGTTCTTC. Encoded protein: CASSQDVSWTSGTGEQFF. The chain uses TRBV4-2 and TRBJ2-1; 12 bases are a match to TRBD2. J gave up 10 bases and V 0 bases, and 13 bases lay outside the gene matches. The CDR3 has 18 amino acids. CDR1 LGHNA and CDR2 YNFKEQ come from the germline V gene.

The V gene is TRBV7-2, the J gene TRBJ1-6, with 8 bases matching TRBD1. The length of the CDR3 is 16 residues. Germline V gives CDR1 SGHTA, CDR2 FQGNSA. Trimming removed 1 base from V and 4 bases from J; junction bases left unmatched: 3. CDR3 amino acids: CASSLVTGAYNSPLHF. The CDR3 bases are TGTGCCAGCAGCTTAGTGACAGGGGCATATAATTCACCCCTCCACTTT.

The chain carries TRBV10-3 and TRBJ2-7; D perhaps matches TRBD2 (6 bases). The CDR3 sequence is 13 residues long. Germline V gene data show CDR1 as ENHRY and CDR2 as SYGVKD. Trimming shortened V by 4 bases and J by 6 bases, and 13 bases separated the two germline ends. This CDR3 is CAISGWGGTEQYF. The CDR3 DNA reads TGTGCCATCAGTGGGTGGGGCGGGACCGAGCAGTACTTC.

The chain combines TRBV6-5 with TRBJ1-4; 8 bases match TRBD1. J lost 0 bases, V lost 6 bases, and 3 bases had no gene match. This CDR3 has 15 residues. The germline V gene has CDR1 MNHEY and CDR2 SVGAGI. The CDR3 coding sequence is TGTGCCAGCAGATCACAGGGGGCAACTAATGAAAAACTGTTTTTT. Its translation: CASRSQGATNEKLFF.

DNA of the CDR3: TGCAGCTCCACCCCGACTAGCGGGGGAGAGACCCAGTACTTC. It yields the protein CSSTPTSGGETQYF. The genes are TRBV29-1 and TRBJ2-5; TRBD2 matches at 12 bases. This CDR3 has 14 residues. In germline, CDR1 is SQVTM, CDR2 ANQGSEA. V gave up 8 bases and J gave up 4 bases; unmatched junction bases: 8.

This clone was counted between two and nine times. The chain uses TRBV7-8 and TRBJ1-2; 8 positions agree with TRBD1. Germline loops: CDR1 SGHVS, CDR2 FQNEAQ. The CDR3 totals 13 residues. Unmatched junction bases numbered 5, after V lost 3 bases and J lost 8 bases. The CDR3 loop reads CASSFQGAQGYTF. In nucleotides, the CDR3 is TGTGCCAGCAGCTTTCAGGGGGCGCAAGGCTACACCTTC.

The V gene is TRBV7-2, the J gene TRBJ2-7, with TRBD2 matching over 8 bases. The CDR3 covers 14 residues. Germline loops: CDR1 SGHTA, CDR2 FQGNSA. Trimming removed 4 bases from V and 4 bases from J; junction bases left unmatched: 6. CDR3 nucleotide sequence: TGTGCCAGCAGCTCTACTAGCGGTATTTACGAGCAGTACTTC. Residues: CASSSTSGIYEQYF. Full variable domain (missing parts from reference TRBV7-2 and TRBJ2-7): GAGVSQSPSNKVTEKGKDVELRCDPISGHTALYWYRQSLGQGLEFLIYFQGNSAPDKSGLPSDRFSAERTGGSVSTLTIQRTQQEDSAVYLCASSSTSGIYEQYFGPGTRLTVT.

This clone was recorded only once. This chain uses TRBV7-7 with TRBJ2-5, with TRBD2 matching 12 bases. Trimming at V came to 4 bases and at J to 4 bases, leaving 1 base not matched to a gene. The CDR3 length is 14 residues. CDR1 is SSHAT, CDR2 FNYEAQ, per germline (reference sequence). CDR3 sequence (DNA): TGTGCCAGCAGCTCGGGACTAGCGGGAGAGACCCAGTACTTC. Its protein product is CASSSGLAGETQYF.

V gene TRBV11-3 combines with J gene TRBJ2-2, with 10 bases fitting TRBD2. Per germline, CDR1 SGHNT and CDR2 YENEEA. There are 16 residues in the CDR3. Trimming took 6 bases from V and 4 from J; bases not matched to a gene: 8. The CDR3 sequence: CASRRIAGGFTGELFF. In DNA, the CDR3 is TGTGCCAGCAGGCGAATAGCGGGAGGATTCACCGGGGAGCTGTTTTTT.

This rearrangement joins TRBV20-1 to TRBJ2-7; unclear D gene. This CDR3 spans 11 amino acids. Germline CDR1 reads DFQATT; CDR2 reads SNEGSKA (reference sequence). V lost 5 bases to trimming and J lost 7 bases, with 12 bases between them. CDR3 in DNA: TGCAGTGCTGGGTACAACAGAGAGCAGTACTTC. Translating gives CSAGYNREQYF.

The chain couples TRBV5-5 to TRBJ2-3, with D maybe TRBD1 (5 bases). This CDR3 is 13 amino acids long. V dropped 0 bases and J dropped 3 bases, with 5 bases sitting between them. CDR1 and CDR2 from the germline V gene are SGHKS and YYEKEE (reference sequence). As DNA, the CDR3 is TGTGCCAGCAGCTTGGGACAGACAGATACGCAGTATTTT. It yields the protein CASSLGQTDTQYF.

The chain couples TRBV15 to TRBJ1-5; no firm D call. V lost 6 bases and J lost 2, with 11 bases in between. The germline CDR1 and CDR2 sequences are LNHNV and YYDKDF (reference sequence). This CDR3 region has 14 residues. The CDR3 nucleotides read TGTGCCACCAGTAGCCGTCTCGGCAATCAGCCCCAGCATTTT. It translates to CATSSRLGNQPQHF. Drawing the rest from reference TRBV15 and TRBJ1-5, the complete variable domain is DAMVIQNPRYQVTQFGKPVTLSCSQTLNHNVMYWYQQKSSQAPKLLFHYYDKDFNNEADTPDNFQSRRPNTSFCFLDIRSPGLGDTAMYLCATSSRLGNQPQHFGDGTRLSIL.

V gene TRBV5-1 combines with J gene TRBJ2-5; 10 nucleotides match TRBD1. The CDR3 is 16 amino acids. CDR1 SGHRS and CDR2 YFSETQ come from the germline V gene. The junction had 9 bases not matched to a gene; V was cut back by 3 bases and J by 4 bases. The CDR3 region has the DNA TGCGCCAGCAGCTACGCCGGACAGGGGGTGGGAGAGACCCAGTACTTC. Its protein product is CASSYAGQGVGETQYF. The full variable domain, with the rest looked up from reference TRBV5-1 and TRBJ2-5, is KAGVTQTPRYLIKTRGQQVTLSCSPISGHRSVSWYQQTPGQGLQFLFEYFSETQRNKGNFPGRFSGRQFSNSRSEMNVSTLELGDSALYLCASSYAGQGVGETQYFGPGTRLLVL.

This clone was detected once. The chain has TRBV5-4 and TRBJ2-1, with 11 bases that match TRBD2. The length of the CDR3 is 15 residues. V lost 4 bases and J lost 2; bases outside the gene matches: 2. Germline V lookup: CDR1 SGHNT, CDR2 YYREEE (reference sequence). The CDR3 nucleotides read TGTGCCAGCAGCATGGGACTAGCGGCCTACAATGAGCAGTTCTTC. As protein: CASSMGLAAYNEQFF.

This chain joins TRBV10-1 and TRBJ2-5; 8 bases line up with TRBD2. This CDR3 spans 17 amino acids. Per germline, CDR1 WNHNN and CDR2 SYGVQD (reference sequence). Trimming cost V 3 bases and J 5 bases; bases outside gene matches: 14. In nucleotides, the CDR3 is TGCGCCAGCAGTGAAATCGGCCTGGCGGGAGGCCGGGAGACCCAGTACTTC. This encodes CASSEIGLAGGRETQYF.

A single count supports this clone. The genes are TRBV28 and TRBJ1-1; D may be TRBD1 (6 bases). Germline assignment: CDR1 MDHEN and CDR2 SYDVKM. With 10 bases removed from V and 0 bases from J, the gap between germline ends came to 9 bases. The CDR3 runs 12 residues. CDR3 protein: CAIRGLNTEAFF. The CDR3 nucleotides read TGTGCCATTAGGGGGTTGAACACTGAAGCTTTCTTT.

V usage is TRBV19 and J usage is TRBJ1-6; 8 nucleotides agree with TRBD1. In germline, CDR1 is LNHDA, CDR2 SQIVND (reference sequence). This CDR3 region has 15 residues. The V segment lost 3 bases and the J segment 3 bases; nucleotides outside the gene matches: 1. CDR3: CASSIDRGYNSPLHF. DNA of the CDR3: TGTGCCAGTAGTATTGACAGGGGCTATAATTCACCCCTCCACTTT.

Only a few counts were recorded for this clone. This sequence joins TRBV14 and TRBJ2-5, with D possibly being TRBD1 (6 bases). The V and J ends lost 6 bases and 3 bases respectively, with 17 bases between them. There are 15 residues in the CDR3. Germline V lookup: CDR1 SGHDN, CDR2 FVKESK. The CDR3 protein is CASSRIQGWEETQYF. The CDR3 region has the DNA TGTGCCAGCAGTCGCATTCAGGGGTGGGAAGAGACCCAGTACTTC. The entire variable domain, with the rest obtained from reference TRBV14 and TRBJ2-5, is as follows: EAGVTQFPSHSVIEKGQTVTLRCDPISGHDNLYWYRRVMGKEIKFLLHFVKESKQDESGMPNNRFLAERTGGTYSTLKVQPAELEDSGVYFCASSRIQGWEETQYFGPGTRLLVL.

The chain employs TRBV6-5 and TRBJ2-1; no reliable D call. V was trimmed by 2 bases and J by 8 bases, leaving 13 bases between them. Per the germline V gene, CDR1 is MNHEY and CDR2 is SVGAGI. CDR3 length equals 14 residues. For the CDR3, the DNA is TGTGCCAGCAGTTACCGAGGCCCCGTACATGAGCAGTTCTTC. It specifies CASSYRGPVHEQFF.

The V and J genes are TRBV11-2 and TRBJ2-5; 8 bases match TRBD2. The CDR3 covers 12 residues. Germline assignment: CDR1 SGHAT and CDR2 FQNNGV. V trimming: 5 bases; J trimming: 7 bases; junction bases outside the gene matches: 3. CDR3 sequence (DNA): TGTGCCAGCAGCCCTCTAGCGGGGACCCAGTACTTC. It yields the protein CASSPLAGTQYF.

V and J are TRBV5-4 and TRBJ2-1; 11 bases align to TRBD2. The CDR3 length is 14 residues. Germline CDR1 and CDR2: SGHNT and YYREEE (reference sequence). V dropped 5 bases and J dropped 10; count of bases not matched to a gene: 8. The CDR3 coding sequence is TGTGCCAGCAGTCTGACTAGCGGGGCAGGGGAGCAGTTCTTC. Protein sequence: CASSLTSGAGEQFF. Filled out from reference TRBV5-4 and TRBJ2-1, the complete variable domain reads ETGVTQSPTHLIKTRGQQVTLRCSSQSGHNTVSWYQQALGQGPQFIFQYYREEENGRGNFPPRFSGLQFPNYSSELNVNALELDDSALYLCASSLTSGAGEQFFGPGTRLTVL.

This chain uses TRBV2 with TRBJ1-2, with unresolved D. Trimming removed 7 bases at V and 0 bases at J, with 15 bases between. This CDR3 comprises 15 residues. CDR1 SNHLY and CDR2 FYNNEI come from the germline V gene. DNA of the CDR3: TGTGCCAGCATTCCGGGTCGGTTTACTAACTATGGCTACACCTTC. This encodes CASIPGRFTNYGYTF.

This clone was seen a handful of times. The V and J genes are TRBV4-3 and TRBJ1-1; a weak D match, TRBD1 (6 bases). V was clipped by 1 base and J by 1 base, with 10 bases between them. The CDR3 runs 15 residues. Germline V gene sequence: CDR1 LGHNA, CDR2 YSLEER. CDR3 residues: CASSQAPQGNTEAFF. The DNA for the CDR3 is TGCGCCAGCAGCCAAGCCCCACAGGGGAACACTGAAGCTTTCTTT.